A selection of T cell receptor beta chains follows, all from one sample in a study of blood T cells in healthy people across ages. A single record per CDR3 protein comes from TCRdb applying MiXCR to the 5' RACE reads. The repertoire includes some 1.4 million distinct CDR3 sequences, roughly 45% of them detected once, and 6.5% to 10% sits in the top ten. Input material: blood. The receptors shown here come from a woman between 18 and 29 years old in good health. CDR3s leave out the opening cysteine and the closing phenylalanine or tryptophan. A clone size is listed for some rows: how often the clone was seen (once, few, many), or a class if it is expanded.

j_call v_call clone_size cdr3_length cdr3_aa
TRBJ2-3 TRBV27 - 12 ASSTPRETDTQY
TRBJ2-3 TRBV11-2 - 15 ASSTNRLAGSGDTQY
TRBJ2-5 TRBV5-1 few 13 ASSPDAGLQETQY
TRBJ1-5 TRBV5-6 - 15 ASSHWTSRIRNQPQH
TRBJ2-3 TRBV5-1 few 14 ASSPRLAGGMDTQY
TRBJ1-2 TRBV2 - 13 ASSEAGQKNYGYT
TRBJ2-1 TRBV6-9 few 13 ASSYWGPSYNEQF
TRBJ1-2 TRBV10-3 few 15 AISETPGLSSGYGYT
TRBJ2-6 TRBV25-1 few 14 ASSPAGVSGANVLT
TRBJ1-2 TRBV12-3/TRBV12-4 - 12 ASRPGQGASGDT
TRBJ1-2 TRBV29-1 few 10 SVGTDTLGYT
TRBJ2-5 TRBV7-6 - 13 ASSWNSGGSETQY
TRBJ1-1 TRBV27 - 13 ASSLGTGVSAEAF
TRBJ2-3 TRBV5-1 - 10 ASSHSREAQY
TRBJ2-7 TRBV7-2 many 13 ASSLELAGVYEQY
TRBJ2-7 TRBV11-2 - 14 ASSLADLTNVGEQY
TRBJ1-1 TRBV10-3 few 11 AISERGGTEAF
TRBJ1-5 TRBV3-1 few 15 ASSPSRGGGHNQPQH
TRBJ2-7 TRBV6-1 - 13 ASSPITSGNYEQY
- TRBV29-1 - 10 SVEDRAHEQY
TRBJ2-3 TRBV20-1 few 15 SATIRAGDSSTDTQY
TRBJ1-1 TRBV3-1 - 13 ASSLGGVSGTEAF
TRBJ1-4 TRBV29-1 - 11 SVGGRFGEKLF
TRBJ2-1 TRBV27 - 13 ASSMGLSSYNEQF
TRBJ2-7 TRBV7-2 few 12 ASRVSGPSYEQY
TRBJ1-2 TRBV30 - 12 AWTRTGTNYGYT
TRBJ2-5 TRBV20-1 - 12 SARKSETRETQY
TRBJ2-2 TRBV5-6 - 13 ASSLVWRNTGELF
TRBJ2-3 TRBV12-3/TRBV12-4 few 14 ASSLLLAGRTDTQY
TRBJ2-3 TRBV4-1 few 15 ASSLTGTGGSTDTQY
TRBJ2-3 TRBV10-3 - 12 AISESSGTDTQY
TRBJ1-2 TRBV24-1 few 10 ATSDSDRGYT
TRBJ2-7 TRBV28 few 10 ASSPSSVMGY
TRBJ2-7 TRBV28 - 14 ASSSYRTATSYEQY
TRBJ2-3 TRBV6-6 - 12 ASSSPGYTDTQY
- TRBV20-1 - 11 SAMRGFGETQY
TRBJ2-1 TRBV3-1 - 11 ASNRGDYNEQF